A selection of T cell receptor beta chains follows, all from one sample in a study of a mutant IDH1 vaccine in newly diagnosed glioma. Their antigens are not known. TCRdb's copy holds only in-frame clones and misses some; the assay was immunoSEQ multiplex PCR. This table has over 50,000 clones, 76% appearing once. The material sequenced was PBMCs, taken from a glioma patient whose treatment included an IDH1 peptide vaccine. These receptors came from a woman between 35 and 50 years old with glioma. Some clones in this sample may be carry-over from other donors' samples. Both conserved end residues are part of each CDR3. A D gene is named only where the DNA matches it firmly. The size of a clone is reported for some rows only, either as once, few or many, or as a class for expanded clones.

TRBJ1-2 | TRBV11-2 | . | . | CASTPAGRNYGYTF | TGTGCCAGCACCCCTGCGGGACGGAACTATGGCTACACCTTC
TRBJ2-5 | TRBV6-1 | TRBD2 | . | CASSAGLLQETQYF | TGTGCCAGCAGTGCGGGACTACTCCAAGAGACCCAGTACTTC
TRBJ2-1 | TRBV19 | . | . | CASSSRRGRGHNEQFF | TGTGCCAGTAGTTCGAGACGGGGGCGAGGCCACAATGAGCAGTTCTTC
TRBJ2-2 | TRBV29-1 | . | . | CSVVGPGGELFF | TGCAGCGTTGTCGGGCCGGGGGGGGAGCTGTTTTTT
TRBJ2-3 | TRBV5-6 | . | . | CASSLTTDTQYF | TGTGCCAGCAGCTTGACCACAGATACGCAGTATTTT
TRBJ2-5 | TRBV4-1 | TRBD1 | . | CASSPRTGNLQETQYF | TGCGCCAGCAGCCCACGGACAGGGAACTTACAAGAGACCCAGTACTTC
TRBJ1-1 | TRBV7-2 | TRBD1 | few | CASSLARQGEGWMNTEAFF | TGTGCCAGCAGCTTAGCTCGACAGGGGGAAGGATGGATGAACACTGAAGCTTTCTTT
TRBJ1-3 | TRBV7-6 | . | . | CASSLKVRGGNTIYF | TGTGCCAGCAGCCTCAAGGTCAGGGGAGGAAACACCATATATTTT
TRBJ1-1 | TRBV6-1 | . | . | CASSEGVGYDAFF | TGTGCCAGCAGTGAGGGTGTGGGCTACGACGCTTTCTTT
TRBJ2-2 | TRBV10-3 | . | . | CAISVIRSLVSPGELFF | TGTGCCATCAGTGTTATACGTTCATTAGTATCCCCCGGGGAGCTGTTTTTT
TRBJ1-2 | TRBV5-4 | . | few | CASSRGASYGYTF | TGTGCCAGCAGCCGGGGGGCCTCCTATGGCTACACCTTC
TRBJ1-5 | TRBV4-2 | . | once | CASSSGDSNQPQHF | TGTGCCAGCAGCTCGGGGGATAGCAATCAGCCCCAGCATTTT
TRBJ2-5 | TRBV4-3 | . | . | CASSQDQNRQETQYF | TGCGCCAGCAGCCAAGATCAGAACAGACAAGAGACCCAGTACTTC
TRBJ2-2 | TRBV19 | TRBD1 | . | CASSTRTGDVTGELFF | TGTGCCAGTAGTACCCGGACAGGGGACGTCACCGGGGAGCTGTTTTTT
TRBJ1-1 | TRBV5-6 | TRBD1 | few | CASSSTGVLSATEAFF | TGTGCCAGCAGCTCAACAGGGGTGTTATCGGCCACTGAAGCTTTCTTT
TRBJ2-3 | TRBV5-4 | . | . | CASSLATSQDTQYF | TGTGCCAGCAGCTTGGCTACCAGTCAAGATACGCAGTATTTT
TRBJ2-2 | TRBV28 | . | few | CASIDRGTGELFF | TGTGCCAGCATAGATCGGGGAACCGGGGAGCTGTTTTTT
TRBJ1-5 | TRBV5-1 | . | . | CASSLDSNSNQPQHF | TGCGCCAGCAGCTTGGACAGCAATAGCAATCAGCCCCAGCATTTT
TRBJ2-5 | TRBV30 | TRBD2 | . | CAWEWAQRGETQYF | TGTGCCTGGGAGTGGGCCCAGCGGGGCGAGACCCAGTACTTC
TRBJ1-1 | TRBV6-6 | TRBD1 | . | CASSPGQGGQNTEAFF | TGTGCCAGCAGTCCCGGACAGGGAGGGCAGAACACTGAAGCTTTCTTT